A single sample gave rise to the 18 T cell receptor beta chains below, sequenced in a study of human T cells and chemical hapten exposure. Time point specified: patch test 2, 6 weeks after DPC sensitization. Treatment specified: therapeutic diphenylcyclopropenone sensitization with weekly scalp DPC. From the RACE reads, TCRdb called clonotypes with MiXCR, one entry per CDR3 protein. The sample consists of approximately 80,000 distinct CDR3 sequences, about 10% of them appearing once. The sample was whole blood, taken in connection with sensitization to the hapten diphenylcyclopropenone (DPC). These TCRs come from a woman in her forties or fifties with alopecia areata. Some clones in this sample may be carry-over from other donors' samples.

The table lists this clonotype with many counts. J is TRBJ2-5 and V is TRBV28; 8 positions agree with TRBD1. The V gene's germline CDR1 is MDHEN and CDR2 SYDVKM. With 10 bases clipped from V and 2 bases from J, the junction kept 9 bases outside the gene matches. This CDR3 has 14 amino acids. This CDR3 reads CAINRGTPQETQYF. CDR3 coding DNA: TGTGCCATAAACAGGGGGACCCCTCAAGAGACCCAGTACTTC.

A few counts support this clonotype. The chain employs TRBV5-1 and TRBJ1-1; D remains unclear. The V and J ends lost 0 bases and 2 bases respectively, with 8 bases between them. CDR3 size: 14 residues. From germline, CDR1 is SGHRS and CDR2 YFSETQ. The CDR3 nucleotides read TGCGCCAGCAGCTTGGGCAGTATAAACACTGAAGCTTTCTTT. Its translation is CASSLGSINTEAFF.

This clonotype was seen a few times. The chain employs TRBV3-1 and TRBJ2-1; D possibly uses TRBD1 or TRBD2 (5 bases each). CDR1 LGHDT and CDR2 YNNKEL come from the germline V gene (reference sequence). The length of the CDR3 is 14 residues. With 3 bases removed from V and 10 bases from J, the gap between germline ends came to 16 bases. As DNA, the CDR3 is TGTGCCAGCAGCCATTGGGGACCGGGGCCCGAGCAGTTCTTC. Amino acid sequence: CASSHWGPGPEQFF.

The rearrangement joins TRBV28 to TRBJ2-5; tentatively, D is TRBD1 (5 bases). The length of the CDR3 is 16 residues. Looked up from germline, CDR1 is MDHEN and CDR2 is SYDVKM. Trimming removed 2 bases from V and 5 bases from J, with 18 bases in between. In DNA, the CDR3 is TGTGCCAGCAGTTTAGGACATACCAGCCGAATCGAGACCCAGTACTTC. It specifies CASSLGHTSRIETQYF.

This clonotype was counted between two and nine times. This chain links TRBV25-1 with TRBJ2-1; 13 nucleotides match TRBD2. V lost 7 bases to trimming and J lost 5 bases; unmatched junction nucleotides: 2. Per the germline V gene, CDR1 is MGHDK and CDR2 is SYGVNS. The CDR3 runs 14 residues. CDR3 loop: CASKTSGRDNEQFF. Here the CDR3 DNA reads TGTGCCAGCAAAACTAGCGGGAGGGACAATGAGCAGTTCTTC.

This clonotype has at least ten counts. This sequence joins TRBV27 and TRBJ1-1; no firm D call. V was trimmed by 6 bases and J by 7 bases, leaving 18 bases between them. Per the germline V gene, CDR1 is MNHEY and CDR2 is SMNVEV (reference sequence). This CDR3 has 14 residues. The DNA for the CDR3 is TGTGCCAGCAGGAAGATGGCTAACTTAGTTGAAGCTTTCTTT. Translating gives CASRKMANLVEAFF.

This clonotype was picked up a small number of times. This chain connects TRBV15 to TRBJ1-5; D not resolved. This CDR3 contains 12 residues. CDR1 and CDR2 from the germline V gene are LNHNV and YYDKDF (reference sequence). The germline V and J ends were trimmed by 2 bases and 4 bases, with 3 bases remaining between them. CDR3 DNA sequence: TGTGCCACCAGCAGACAGAATCAGCCCCAGCATTTT. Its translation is CATSRQNQPQHF.

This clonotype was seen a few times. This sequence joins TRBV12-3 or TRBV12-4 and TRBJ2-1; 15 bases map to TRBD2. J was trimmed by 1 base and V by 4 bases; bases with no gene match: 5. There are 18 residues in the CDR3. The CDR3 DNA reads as TGTGCCAGCAGTTCCCCAGGGACTAGCGGGAGGTCCTACAATGAGCAGTTCTTC. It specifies CASSSPGTSGRSYNEQFF.

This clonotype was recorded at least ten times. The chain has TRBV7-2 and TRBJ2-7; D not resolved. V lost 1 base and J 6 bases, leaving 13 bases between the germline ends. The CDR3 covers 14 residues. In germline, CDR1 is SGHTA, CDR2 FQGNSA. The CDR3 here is CASSLVRYTPEQYF. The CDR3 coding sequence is TGTGCCAGCAGCTTAGTTCGCTATACCCCCGAGCAGTACTTC.

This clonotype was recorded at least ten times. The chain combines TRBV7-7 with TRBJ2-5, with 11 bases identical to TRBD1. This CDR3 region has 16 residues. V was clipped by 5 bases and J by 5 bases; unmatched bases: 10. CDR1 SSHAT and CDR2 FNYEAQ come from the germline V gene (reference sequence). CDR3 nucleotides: TGTGCCAGCAGCGTATCATGGACAGGGGGCCTCGAGACCCAGTACTTC. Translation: CASSVSWTGGLETQYF.

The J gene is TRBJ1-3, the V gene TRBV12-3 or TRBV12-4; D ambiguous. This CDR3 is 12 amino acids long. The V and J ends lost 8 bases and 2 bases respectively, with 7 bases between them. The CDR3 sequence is CASVSTGNTIYF. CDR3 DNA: TGTGCCAGCGTTTCTACTGGAAACACCATATATTTT.

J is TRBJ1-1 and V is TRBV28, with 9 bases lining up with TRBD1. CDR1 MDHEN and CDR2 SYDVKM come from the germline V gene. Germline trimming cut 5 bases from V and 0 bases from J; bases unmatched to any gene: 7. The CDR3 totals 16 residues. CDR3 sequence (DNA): TGTGCCAGCAGTACAACGGGACAGGGAATGAACACTGAAGCTTTCTTT. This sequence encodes CASSTTGQGMNTEAFF. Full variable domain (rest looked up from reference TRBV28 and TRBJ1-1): DVKVTQSSRYLVKRTGEKVFLECVQDMDHENMFWYRQDPGLGLRLIYFSYDVKMKEKGDIPEGYSVSREKKERFSLILESASTNQTSMYLCASSTTGQGMNTEAFFGQGTRLTVV.

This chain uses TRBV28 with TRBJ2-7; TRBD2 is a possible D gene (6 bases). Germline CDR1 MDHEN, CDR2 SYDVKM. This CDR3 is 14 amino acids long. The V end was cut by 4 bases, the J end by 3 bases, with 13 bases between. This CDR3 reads CASSSQTRGYEQYF. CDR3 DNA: TGTGCCAGCAGTTCCCAGACTAGAGGCTACGAGCAGTACTTC.

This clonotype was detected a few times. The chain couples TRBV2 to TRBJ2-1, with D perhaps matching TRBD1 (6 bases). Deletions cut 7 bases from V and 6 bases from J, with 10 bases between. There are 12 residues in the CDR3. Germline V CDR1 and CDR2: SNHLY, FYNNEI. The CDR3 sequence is CASNGQFNEQFF. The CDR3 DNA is TGTGCCAGCAATGGACAGTTCAATGAGCAGTTCTTC.

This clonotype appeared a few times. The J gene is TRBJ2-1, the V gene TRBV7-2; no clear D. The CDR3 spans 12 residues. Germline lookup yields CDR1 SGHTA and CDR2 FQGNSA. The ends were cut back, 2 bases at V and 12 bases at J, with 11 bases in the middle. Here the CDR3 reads CASSLWGEWQFF. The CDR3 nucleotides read TGTGCCAGCAGCTTATGGGGTGAGTGGCAGTTCTTC.

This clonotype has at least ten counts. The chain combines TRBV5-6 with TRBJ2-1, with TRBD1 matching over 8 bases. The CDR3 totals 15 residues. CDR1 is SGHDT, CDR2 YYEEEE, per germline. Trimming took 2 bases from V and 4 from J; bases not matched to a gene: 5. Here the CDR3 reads CASSFRQGIYNEQFF. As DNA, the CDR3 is TGTGCCAGCAGCTTCCGACAGGGGATTTACAATGAGCAGTTCTTC.

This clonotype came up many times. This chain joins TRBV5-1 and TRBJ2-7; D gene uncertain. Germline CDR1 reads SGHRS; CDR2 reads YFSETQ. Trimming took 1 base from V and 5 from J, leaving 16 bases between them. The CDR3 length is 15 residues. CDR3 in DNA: TGCGCCAGCAGCTTGACCTCCGAGCCACACCACGAGCAGTACTTC. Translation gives CASSLTSEPHHEQYF. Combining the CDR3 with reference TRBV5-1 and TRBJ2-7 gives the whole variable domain KAGVTQTPRYLIKTRGQQVTLSCSPISGHRSVSWYQQTPGQGLQFLFEYFSETQRNKGNFPGRFSGRQFSNSRSEMNVSTLELGDSALYLCASSLTSEPHHEQYFGPGTRLTVT.

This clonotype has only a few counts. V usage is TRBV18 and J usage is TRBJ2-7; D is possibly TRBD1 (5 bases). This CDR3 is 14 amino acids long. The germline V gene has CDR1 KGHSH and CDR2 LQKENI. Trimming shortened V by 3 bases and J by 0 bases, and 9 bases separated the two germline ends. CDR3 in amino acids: CASSPRQSSYEQYF. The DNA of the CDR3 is TGTGCCAGCTCACCCCGACAGAGCTCCTACGAGCAGTACTTC.